These 2 T cell receptor beta chains were sequenced from one sample in a study of PD-L1 blockade in urothelial cancer. Assay: immunoSEQ multiplex PCR; the TCRdb copy retains only in-frame clones and omits some. The data show 70,000 to 100,000 clones, with 84% seen just once and around 1.9% held by the top ten. As for time point: pretreatment peripheral blood. The sequencing here drew on PBMCs, taken around atezolizumab (anti-PD-L1) treatment. The source is a man in his sixties with urothelial cancer.

J is TRBJ2-3 and V is TRBV29-1; TRBD2 matches 7 bases. The CDR3 covers 15 residues. The trim removed 2 bases at V and 3 bases at J, leaving 8 bases unmatched. The germline CDR1 and CDR2 sequences are SQVTM and ANQGSEA. The CDR3 nucleotides are TGCAGCGTTGAATTGGGGGAGGGAGAAACAGATACGCAGTATTTT. Its translation is CSVELGEGETDTQYF.

The chain uses TRBV4-3 and TRBJ2-1; D ambiguous. The CDR3 has 13 residues. Germline V CDR1 and CDR2: LGHNA, YSLEER. V was shortened by 0 bases and J by 5 bases, with 5 bases between the two germline ends. Written as DNA, the CDR3 is TGCGCCAGCAGCCAAGAGGGCAACAATGAGCAGTTCTTC. Amino acid sequence: CASSQEGNNEQFF.